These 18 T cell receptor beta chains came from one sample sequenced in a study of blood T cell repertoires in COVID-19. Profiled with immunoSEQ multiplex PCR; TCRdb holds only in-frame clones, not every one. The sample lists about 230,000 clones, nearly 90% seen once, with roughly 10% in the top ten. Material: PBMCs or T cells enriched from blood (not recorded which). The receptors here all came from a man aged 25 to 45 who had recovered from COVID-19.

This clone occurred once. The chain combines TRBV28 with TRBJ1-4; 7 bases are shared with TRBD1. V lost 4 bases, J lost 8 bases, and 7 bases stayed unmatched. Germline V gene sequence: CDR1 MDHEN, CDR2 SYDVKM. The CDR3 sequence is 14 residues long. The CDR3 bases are TGTGCCAGCAGTTCGGGGCAGGGGGTGGAAAAACTGTTTTTT. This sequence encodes CASSSGQGVEKLFF.

CDR3 in amino acids: CASSLTPGGGYTF. DNA of the CDR3: TGTGCCAGCAGCTTAACACCGGGGGGTGGCTACACCTTC. The chain combines TRBV11-1 with TRBJ1-2; the D gene is possibly TRBD1 (5 bases). Germline CDR1 is SGHAT and CDR2 is FQDESV (reference sequence). The CDR3 contains 13 residues. Trimming removed 2 bases from V and 7 bases from J, with 11 bases in between.

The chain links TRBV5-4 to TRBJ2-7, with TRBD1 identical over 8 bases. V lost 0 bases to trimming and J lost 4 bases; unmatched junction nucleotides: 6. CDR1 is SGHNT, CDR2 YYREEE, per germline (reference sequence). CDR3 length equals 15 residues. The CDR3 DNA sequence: TGTGCCAGCAGCTTGGCCGGGACAGGTTTTTACGAGCAGTACTTC. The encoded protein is CASSLAGTGFYEQYF.

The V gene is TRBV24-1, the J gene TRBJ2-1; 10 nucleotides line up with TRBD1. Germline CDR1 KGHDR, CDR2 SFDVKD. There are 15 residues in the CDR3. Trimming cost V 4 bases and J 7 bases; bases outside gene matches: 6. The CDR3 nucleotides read TGTGCCACCAGTGACTACCGGGACAGGGGAAATGAGCAGTTCTTC. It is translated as CATSDYRDRGNEQFF.

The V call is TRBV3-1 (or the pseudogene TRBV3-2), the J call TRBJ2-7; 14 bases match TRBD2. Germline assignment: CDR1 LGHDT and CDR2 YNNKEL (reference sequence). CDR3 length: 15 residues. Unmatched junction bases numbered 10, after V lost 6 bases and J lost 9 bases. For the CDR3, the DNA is TGTGCCAGCAGTGGGACTAGCGGGAGCAATCCCAGGCAGTACTTC. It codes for CASSGTSGSNPRQYF.

The CDR3 sequence: CASSIWGEEKLFF. The DNA for the CDR3 is TGCGCCAGCAGCATCTGGGGGGAGGAAAAACTGTTTTTT. This rearrangement joins TRBV5-1 to TRBJ1-4; a possible D gene is TRBD1 (5 bases). Germline loops: CDR1 SGHRS, CDR2 YFSETQ. V shed 4 bases and J shed 8 bases, with 12 bases lying between them. This CDR3 contains 13 residues. Drawing the rest from reference TRBV5-1 and TRBJ1-4, the complete variable domain is KAGVTQTPRYLIKTRGQQVTLSCSPISGHRSVSWYQQTPGQGLQFLFEYFSETQRNKGNFPGRFSGRQFSNSRSEMNVSTLELGDSALYLCASSIWGEEKLFFGSGTQLSVL.

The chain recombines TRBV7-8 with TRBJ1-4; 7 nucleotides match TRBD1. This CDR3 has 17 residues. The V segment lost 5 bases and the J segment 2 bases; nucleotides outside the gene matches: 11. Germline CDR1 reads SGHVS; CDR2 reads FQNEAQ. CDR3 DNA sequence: TGTGCCAGCAGCCACATTGGGGGACAGCCGACTAATGAAAAACTGTTTTTT. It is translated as CASSHIGGQPTNEKLFF.

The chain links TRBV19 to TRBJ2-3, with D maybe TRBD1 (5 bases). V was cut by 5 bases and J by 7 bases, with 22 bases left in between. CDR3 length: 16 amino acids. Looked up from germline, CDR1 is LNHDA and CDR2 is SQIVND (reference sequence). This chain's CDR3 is CASSSGRQLITHTQYF. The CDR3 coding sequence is TGTGCCAGTAGTTCCGGAAGACAGTTGATTACACATACGCAGTATTTT.

CDR3 sequence reads: CATSDSSLAGEGEQFF. DNA of the CDR3: TGTGCCACCAGTGACTCTTCACTAGCGGGAGAGGGTGAGCAGTTCTTC. This chain connects TRBV24-1 to TRBJ2-1, with TRBD2 identical over 11 bases. Germline-derived CDR1 and CDR2 are KGHDR and SFDVKD. J gave up 9 bases and V 4 bases, and 10 bases lay outside the gene matches. This CDR3 has 16 residues.

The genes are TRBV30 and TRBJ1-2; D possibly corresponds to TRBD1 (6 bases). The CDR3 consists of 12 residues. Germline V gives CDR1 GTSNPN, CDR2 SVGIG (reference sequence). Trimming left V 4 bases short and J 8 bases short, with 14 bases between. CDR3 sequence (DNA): TGTGCCTGGAACAGGGCCAGTTGGGGCTACACCTTC. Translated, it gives CAWNRASWGYTF. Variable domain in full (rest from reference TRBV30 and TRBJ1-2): SQTIHQWPATLVQPVGSPLSLECTVEGTSNPNLYWYRQAAGRGLQLLFYSVGIGQISSEVPQNLSASRPQDRQFILSSKKLLLSDSGFYLCAWNRASWGYTFGSGTRLTVV.

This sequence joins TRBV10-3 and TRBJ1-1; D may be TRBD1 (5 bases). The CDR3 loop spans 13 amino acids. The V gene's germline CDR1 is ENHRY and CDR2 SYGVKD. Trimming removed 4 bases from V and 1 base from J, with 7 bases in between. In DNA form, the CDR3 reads TGTGCCATCAGTGGCGGGGGGAACACTGAAGCTTTCTTT. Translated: CAISGGGNTEAFF.

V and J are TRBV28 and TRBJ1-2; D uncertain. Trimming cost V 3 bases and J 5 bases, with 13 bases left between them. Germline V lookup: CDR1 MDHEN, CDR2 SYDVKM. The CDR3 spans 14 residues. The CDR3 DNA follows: TGTGCCAGCAGTTTCTCGACCCGCGGGTATGGCTACACCTTC. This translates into CASSFSTRGYGYTF.

CDR3 in DNA: TGTGCCAGCAGCCCATCCGAGGGGACCCAGTACTTC. As protein: CASSPSEGTQYF. V and J are TRBV28 and TRBJ2-5; tentative D call: TRBD2 (5 bases). Germline V CDR1 and CDR2: MDHEN, SYDVKM. Trimming left V 6 bases short and J 7 bases short, with 12 bases between. CDR3 size: 12 residues. Full variable domain (remainder filled in from reference TRBV28 and TRBJ2-5): DVKVTQSSRYLVKRTGEKVFLECVQDMDHENMFWYRQDPGLGLRLIYFSYDVKMKEKGDIPEGYSVSREKKERFSLILESASTNQTSMYLCASSPSEGTQYFGPGTRLLVL.

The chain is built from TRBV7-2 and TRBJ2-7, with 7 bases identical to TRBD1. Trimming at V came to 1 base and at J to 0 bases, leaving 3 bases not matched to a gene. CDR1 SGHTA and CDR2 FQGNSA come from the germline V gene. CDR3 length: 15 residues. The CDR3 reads CASSLGQGVSYEQYF. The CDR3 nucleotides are TGTGCCAGCAGCTTAGGGCAGGGGGTCTCCTACGAGCAGTACTTC.

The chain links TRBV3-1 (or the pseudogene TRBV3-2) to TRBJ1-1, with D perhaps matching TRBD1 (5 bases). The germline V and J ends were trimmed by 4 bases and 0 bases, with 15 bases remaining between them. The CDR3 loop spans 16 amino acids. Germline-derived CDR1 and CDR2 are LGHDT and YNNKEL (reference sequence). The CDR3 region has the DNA TGTGCCAGCAGCCTCCACGCAAGGGGTATGAACACTGAAGCTTTCTTT. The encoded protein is CASSLHARGMNTEAFF.

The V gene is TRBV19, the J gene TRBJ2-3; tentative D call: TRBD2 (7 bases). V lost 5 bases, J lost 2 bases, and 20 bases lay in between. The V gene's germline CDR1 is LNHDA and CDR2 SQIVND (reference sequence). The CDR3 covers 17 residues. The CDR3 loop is CASSGGVTGLLTDTQYF. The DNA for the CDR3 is TGTGCCAGTAGTGGGGGGGTAACAGGGTTACTCACAGATACGCAGTATTTT.

CDR3 residues: CASRPGQARVNEQFF. The CDR3 bases are TGTGCCAGCAGACCGGGACAGGCGAGGGTGAATGAGCAGTTCTTC. This rearrangement joins TRBV2 to TRBJ2-1; 8 positions match TRBD1. The V and J ends lost 6 bases and 7 bases, in that order; junction bases with no gene match: 11. The CDR3 loop spans 15 amino acids. CDR1 SNHLY and CDR2 FYNNEI come from the germline V gene.

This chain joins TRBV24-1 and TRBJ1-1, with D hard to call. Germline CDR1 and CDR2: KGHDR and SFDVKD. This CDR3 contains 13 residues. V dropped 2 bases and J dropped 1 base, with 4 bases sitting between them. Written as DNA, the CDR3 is TGTGCCACCAGTGATTCCTGGAACACTGAAGCTTTCTTT. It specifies CATSDSWNTEAFF.